These T cell receptor beta chains were read from a single sample in a study of post-analysis software for immune sequencing data. MiXCR was run by TCRdb on the PCR reads, yielding one entry per CDR3 protein. The profile shows about 540,000 distinct CDR3 sequences, 34% of them singletons. The sequencing sample was made of blood. The receptors shown here come from a girl younger than 18 with multiple sclerosis. Both conserved end residues are part of each CDR3. D genes are given only for firm matches. Rows may omit the clone size; those that give it use once, few, many or a size class.

j_call,clone_size,d_call,v_call,cdr3_aa,cdr3_nt
TRBJ2-5,NA,NA,TRBV20-1,CSARDKQRETQYF,TGCAGTGCTAGAGATAAACAGCGGGAGACCCAGTACTTC
TRBJ2-1,NA,NA,TRBV5-1,CASSLAQGTSNEQFF,TGCGCCAGCAGCTTGGCCCAGGGAACCTCCAATGAGCAGTTCTTC
TRBJ2-4,few,NA,TRBV3-1,CASSSGGVDIQYF,TGTGCCAGCAGCTCAGGGGGGGTTGACATTCAGTACTTC
TRBJ2-3,NA,NA,TRBV6-5,CASRSQRGSTDTQYF,TGTGCCAGCAGGTCCCAGAGGGGGAGCACAGATACGCAGTATTTT
TRBJ2-1,few,TRBD1,TRBV3-1,CASSQGSQGYNEQFF,TGTGCCAGCAGCCAGGGGTCACAGGGGTACAATGAGCAGTTCTTC
TRBJ1-2,NA,NA,TRBV28,CASSLTRFKSGYTF,TGTGCCAGCAGCCTGACTCGATTTAAGAGTGGCTACACCTTC
TRBJ2-5,NA,NA,TRBV12-3/TRBV12-4,CASRPTVGETQYF,TGTGCCAGCAGACCGACAGTCGGAGAGACCCAGTACTTC
TRBJ2-5,NA,NA,TRBV6-5,CASSSHQGGSETQYF,TGTGCCAGCAGTTCCCACCAAGGGGGGTCAGAGACCCAGTACTTC
TRBJ2-3,few,NA,TRBV29-1,CSVDVGQGLTDTQYF,TGCAGCGTTGATGTTGGGCAGGGCCTTACAGATACGCAGTATTTT
TRBJ2-3,NA,NA,TRBV10-2,CTSSGGVVRDTQYF,TGCACCAGCAGTGGTGGGGTAGTCCGAGATACGCAGTATTTT
TRBJ1-1,NA,NA,TRBV27,CASSTLDLANTEAFF,TGTGCCAGCAGTACGCTGGACCTAGCGAACACTGAAGCTTTCTTT
TRBJ2-3,few,NA,TRBV21-1,CATRRGGQGRDTQYF,TGTGCCACCAGGAGAGGGGGACAGGGTAGAGATACGCAGTATTTT
TRBJ2-1,few,NA,TRBV2,CASRPSGTNEQFF,TGTGCCAGCAGACCTAGTGGGACCAATGAGCAGTTCTTC
TRBJ2-7,NA,TRBD1,TRBV5-1,CASSLDQGAYEQYF,TGCGCCAGCAGCTTGGATCAGGGGGCCTACGAGCAGTACTTC
TRBJ2-5,NA,NA,TRBV2,CASNSGQNQGTQYF,TGTGCCAGCAATTCAGGGCAGAACCAAGGGACCCAGTACTTC
TRBJ1-2,NA,TRBD1,TRBV7-9,CASSSDRGSNGYTF,TGTGCCAGCAGCTCAGACAGGGGTTCGAATGGCTACACCTTC
TRBJ2-3,few,TRBD2,TRBV6-5,CASSLLAGATDTQYF,TGTGCCAGCAGTCTACTAGCGGGGGCCACAGATACGCAGTATTTT
TRBJ1-6,NA,NA,TRBV20-1,CSAPGDGGDSPLHF,TGCAGTGCCCCGGGTGACGGTGGGGATTCACCCCTCCACTTT
TRBJ2-3,few,NA,TRBV9,CASSVEGGGTGTDTQYF,TGTGCCAGCAGCGTGGAGGGAGGGGGAACAGGCACAGATACGCAGTATTTT
TRBJ1-1,few,TRBD1,TRBV6-6,CASSLGQDTEAFF,TGTGCCAGCAGTCTGGGACAGGACACTGAAGCTTTCTTT
TRBJ1-5,NA,NA,TRBV2,CASKTGVDRRGNQPQHF,TGTGCCAGCAAAACCGGGGTCGACAGGAGAGGCAATCAGCCCCAGCATTTT
TRBJ1-5,NA,NA,TRBV3-1,CASSQDYSNQPQHF,TGTGCCAGCAGCCAAGATTATAGCAATCAGCCCCAGCATTTT
TRBJ2-1,NA,NA,TRBV5-1,CASSDQREQFF,TGCGCCAGCAGTGACCAGAGAGAGCAGTTCTTC
TRBJ2-1,once,TRBD1,TRBV4-1,CAGSLRQGPYNEQFF,TGCGCCGGCAGCCTACGACAGGGGCCCTACAATGAGCAGTTCTTC
TRBJ1-5,NA,TRBD1,TRBV18,CASSPGQGVGQPQHF,TGTGCCAGCTCACCAGGGCAGGGGGTTGGCCAGCCCCAGCATTTT
TRBJ2-5,NA,NA,TRBV7-9,CASSLVAHQETQYF,TGTGCCAGCAGCTTAGTAGCCCACCAAGAGACCCAGTACTTC
TRBJ2-7,few,TRBD2,TRBV5-6,CASSPGGETYEQYF,TGTGCCAGCAGCCCGGGGGGGGAAACCTACGAGCAGTACTTC
TRBJ1-4,NA,NA,TRBV4-1,CASSQDQLPEGKRFF,TGCGCCAGCAGCCAAGATCAGCTTCCCGAAGGAAAACGGTTTTTT
TRBJ1-1,NA,NA,TRBV4-2,CASSQERLNTEAFF,TGTGCCAGCAGCCAAGAACGGTTGAACACTGAAGCTTTCTTT
TRBJ1-1,NA,NA,TRBV27,CASSLYRNTEAFF,TGTGCCAGCAGTTTATACAGGAACACTGAAGCTTTCTTT
TRBJ2-1,NA,NA,TRBV28,CASSFRRNEQFF,TGTGCCAGCAGTTTTCGCCGTAATGAGCAGTTCTTC
TRBJ2-1,few,TRBD1,TRBV7-9,CASTISGAQGVNEQFF,TGTGCCAGCACCATATCCGGGGCGCAGGGGGTCAATGAGCAGTTCTTC
TRBJ2-1,NA,NA,TRBV5-1,CASSLVGGRTPVDEQFF,TGCGCCAGCAGCTTGGTGGGTGGGCGGACCCCCGTGGATGAGCAGTTCTTC
TRBJ2-1,NA,NA,TRBV20-1,CSARDYGLQAAYNEQFF,TGCAGTGCTAGAGACTACGGACTACAAGCCGCCTACAATGAGCAGTTCTTC
TRBJ2-5,once,NA,TRBV29-1,CSVAGQGSKETQYF,TGCAGCGTTGCCGGCCAGGGGTCGAAAGAGACCCAGTACTTC
TRBJ2-7,NA,NA,TRBV20-1,CSARKDPLNSYEQYF,TGCAGTGCTAGGAAAGACCCACTAAACTCCTACGAGCAGTACTTC
TRBJ1-2,few,NA,TRBV10-2,CASSELAVANYGYTF,TGCGCCAGCAGTGAGTTAGCAGTAGCTAACTATGGCTACACCTTC
TRBJ2-3,few,NA,TRBV25-1,CASTSATSTDTQYF,TGTGCCAGCACGTCGGCCACCAGCACAGATACGCAGTATTTT
TRBJ1-5,NA,TRBD1,TRBV10-3,CAISQDRASQPQHF,TGTGCCATCAGTCAGGACAGGGCTAGTCAACCCCAGCATTTT
TRBJ2-1,NA,TRBD1,TRBV20-1,CSASRTGYNEQFF,TGCAGTGCTAGCCGGACAGGCTACAATGAGCAGTTCTTC
TRBJ1-6,few,TRBD1,TRBV12-5,CASGLQNSRDRVNSPLHF,TGTGCTAGTGGTTTGCAGAATAGCCGGGACAGGGTTAATTCACCCCTCCACTTT
TRBJ1-2,NA,NA,TRBV6-4,CASSVLGGLSYTF,TGTGCCAGCAGTGTATTGGGGGGTCTGAGCTACACCTTC
TRBJ2-3,NA,TRBD2,TRBV20-1,CSARTRSTDTQYF,TGCAGTGCTCGGACTAGATCCACAGATACGCAGTATTTT
TRBJ2-4,NA,TRBD2,TRBV6-6,CASSPSGGAKNIQYF,TGTGCCAGCAGCCCAAGCGGGGGGGCCAAAAACATTCAGTACTTC
TRBJ1-3,NA,NA,TRBV10-3,CAISDRGRGPGNTIYF,TGTGCCATCAGTGACCGGGGCCGTGGACCTGGAAACACCATATATTTT
TRBJ1-1,NA,NA,TRBV11-2,CASSLAGSEAFF,TGTGCCAGCAGCTTGGCGGGGTCTGAAGCTTTCTTT
TRBJ2-6,NA,NA,TRBV2,CASSERDTNVLTF,TGTGCCAGCAGTGAACGGGACACCAACGTCCTGACTTTC
TRBJ1-2,NA,NA,TRBV20-1,CSANQPPGGGYGYTF,TGCAGTGCCAATCAACCTCCCGGTGGGGGCTATGGCTACACCTTC
TRBJ2-3,NA,NA,TRBV7-2,CASSLDSWASTDTQYF,TGTGCCAGCAGCTTAGATAGCTGGGCTAGCACAGATACGCAGTATTTT
TRBJ2-1,NA,NA,TRBV29-1,CSVDGLQSSYNEQFF,TGCAGCGTTGACGGACTCCAGAGCTCCTACAATGAGCAGTTCTTC
TRBJ2-5,once,TRBD2,TRBV24-1,CATSDFRLAGEETQYF,TGTGCCACCAGTGATTTCCGGCTAGCGGGGGAAGAGACCCAGTACTTC
TRBJ2-5,NA,NA,TRBV5-1,CASRILDSEETQYF,TGCGCCAGCAGGATCCTGGACAGCGAAGAGACCCAGTACTTC
TRBJ2-7,NA,NA,TRBV20-1,CSARGKTPNGSAYEQYF,TGCAGTGCTAGAGGGAAGACACCAAATGGGTCCGCCTACGAGCAGTACTTC
TRBJ1-4,NA,NA,TRBV7-2,CASSEMGHSGEKLFF,TGTGCCAGCAGTGAAATGGGCCACTCGGGTGAAAAACTGTTTTTT
TRBJ1-5,NA,NA,TRBV2,CASSWDGDRPQHF,TGTGCCAGCAGTTGGGACGGGGATCGGCCCCAGCATTTT
TRBJ1-4,NA,NA,TRBV5-6,CASSNQGPTNEKLFF,TGTGCCAGCAGCAACCAGGGGCCCACTAATGAAAAACTGTTTTTT
TRBJ1-5,NA,NA,TRBV6-6,CASRPGGGGQPQHF,TGTGCCAGCCGACCCGGGGGGGGCGGTCAGCCCCAGCATTTT
TRBJ2-1,few,TRBD1,TRBV29-1,CTATGALGNEQFF,TGCACCGCGACAGGGGCGTTGGGGAATGAGCAGTTCTTC
TRBJ2-5,NA,NA,TRBV28,CASSKGRQMWETQYF,TGTGCCAGCAGCAAAGGGAGACAGATGTGGGAGACCCAGTACTTC
TRBJ2-7,few,NA,TRBV10-3,CAVSSGTQEYF,TGTGCCGTCAGCTCCGGGACCCAGGAGTACTTC